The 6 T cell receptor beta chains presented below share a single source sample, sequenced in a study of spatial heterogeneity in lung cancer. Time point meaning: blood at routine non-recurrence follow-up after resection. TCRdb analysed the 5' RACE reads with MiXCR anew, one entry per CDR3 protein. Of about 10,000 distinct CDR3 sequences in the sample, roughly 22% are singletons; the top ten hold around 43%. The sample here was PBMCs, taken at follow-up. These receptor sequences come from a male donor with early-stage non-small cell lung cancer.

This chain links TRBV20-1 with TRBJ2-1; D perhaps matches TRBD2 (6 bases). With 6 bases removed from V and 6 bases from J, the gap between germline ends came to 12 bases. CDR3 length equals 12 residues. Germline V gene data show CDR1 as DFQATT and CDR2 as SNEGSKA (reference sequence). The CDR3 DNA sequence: TGCAGTGCCGGGGGACTTATCAATGAGCAGTTCTTC. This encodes CSAGGLINEQFF.

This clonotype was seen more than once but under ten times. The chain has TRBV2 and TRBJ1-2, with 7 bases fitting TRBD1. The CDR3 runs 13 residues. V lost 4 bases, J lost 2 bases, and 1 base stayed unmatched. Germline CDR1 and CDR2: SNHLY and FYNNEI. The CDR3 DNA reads TGTGCCAGCAGTGTGGACAGGAACTATGGCTACACCTTC. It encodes CASSVDRNYGYTF.

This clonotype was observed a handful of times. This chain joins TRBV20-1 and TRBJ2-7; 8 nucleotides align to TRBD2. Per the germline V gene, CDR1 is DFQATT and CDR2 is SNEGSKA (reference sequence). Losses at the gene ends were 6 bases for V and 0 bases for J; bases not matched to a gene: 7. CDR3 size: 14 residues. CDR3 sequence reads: CSATTSGDSYEQYF. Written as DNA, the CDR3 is TGCAGTGCAACTACTAGCGGCGACTCCTACGAGCAGTACTTC.

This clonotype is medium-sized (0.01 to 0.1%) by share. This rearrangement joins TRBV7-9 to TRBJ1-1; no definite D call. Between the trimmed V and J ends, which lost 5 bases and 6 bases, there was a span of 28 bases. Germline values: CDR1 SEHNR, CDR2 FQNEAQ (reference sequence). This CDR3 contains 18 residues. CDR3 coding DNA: TGTGCCAGCAGCCAACGCAGGATGGGTGCCCATGGGAGCGCTGAAGCTTTCTTT. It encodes CASSQRRMGAHGSAEAFF.

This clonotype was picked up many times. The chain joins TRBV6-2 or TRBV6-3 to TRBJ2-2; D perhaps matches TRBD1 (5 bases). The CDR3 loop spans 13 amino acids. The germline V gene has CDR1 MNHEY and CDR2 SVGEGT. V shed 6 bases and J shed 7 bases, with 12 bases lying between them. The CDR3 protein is CASRPDSYGELFF. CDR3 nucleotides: TGTGCCAGCAGGCCAGACAGTTACGGGGAGCTGTTTTTT.

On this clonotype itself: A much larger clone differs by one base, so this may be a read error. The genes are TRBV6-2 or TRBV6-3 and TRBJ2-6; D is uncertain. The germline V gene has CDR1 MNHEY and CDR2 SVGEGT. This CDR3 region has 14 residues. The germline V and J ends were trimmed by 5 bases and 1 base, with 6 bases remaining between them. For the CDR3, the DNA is TGTGCCAGCAGTCTGGAGTCTGGGGCCAACGTCCTGACTTTC. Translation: CASSLESGANVLTF.